This entry lists 13 T cell receptor beta chains sequenced from one sample in a study of CXCR3-negative and CXCR3-positive naive CD8 T cells. Study outcomes and limitations: Greater hydrophobicity was found in TRB CDR3s of CXCR3-positive naive cells than of CXCR3-negative naive cells.

Their recognized antigens are unknown. Via 5' RACE with UMI labels, TRB cDNA libraries were prepared. With the 5' RACE reads reprocessed, TCRdb shows one record per CDR3 protein and no DNA. In total, the table holds 150,000 to 180,000 distinct CDR3 sequences. Sample: naive CXCR3+ CD8+ T cells from blood. The subset was: CD45RO-CCR7+CD27+CD95- naive CD8+ T cells expressing CXCR3 (TNR3+). The receptors stem from a human donor in good health. Some clones in this sample may be carry-over from other donors' samples.

This rearrangement joins TRBV5-6 to TRBJ2-7. In germline, CDR1 is SGHDT, CDR2 YYEEEE. The CDR3 covers 14 residues. CDR3 in amino acids: CASSLDGAPYEQYF.

The CDR3: CASRRQGWQETQYF. V is TRBV6-2 or TRBV6-3 and J is TRBJ2-5; TCRdb lists TRBD1, though no DNA is available to test this call. The CDR3 runs to 14 residues. Germline loops: CDR1 MNHEY, CDR2 SVGEGT.

This chain joins TRBV5-1 and TRBJ2-1; TCRdb's D call, TRBD1, is unchecked because there is no DNA. CDR1 and CDR2 from the germline V gene are SGHRS and YFSETQ. This CDR3 region has 15 residues. Here the CDR3 reads CASSLEGSTYNEQFF.

The rearrangement joins TRBV29-1 to TRBJ2-2. The CDR3 contains 11 residues. CDR1 and CDR2 from the germline V gene are SQVTM and ANQGSEA. The chain's CDR3 is CSVAESGELFF.

This chain connects TRBV5-6 to TRBJ2-5; lacking DNA, the TRBD1 call made by TCRdb goes unchecked. Germline CDR1 is SGHDT and CDR2 is YYEEEE. The CDR3 contains 15 residues. The CDR3 loop reads CASSLVRDTQETQYF.

This chain uses TRBV5-1 with TRBJ2-3; TCRdb calls TRBD1, which cannot be checked without DNA. The CDR3 extends over 17 amino acids. CDR1 is SGHRS, CDR2 YFSETQ, per germline. Here the CDR3 reads CASSLGPQGTYTDTQYF.

This sequence joins TRBV7-8 and TRBJ2-1. The CDR3 extends over 15 amino acids. Germline CDR1 SGHVS, CDR2 FQNEAQ. The CDR3 reads CASSLGPSSYNEQFF.

The chain carries TRBV19 and TRBJ2-1. The germline V gene encodes CDR1 LNHDA and CDR2 SQIVND (reference sequence). The CDR3 extends over 13 amino acids. The CDR3: CASSIVHNNEQFF.

The CDR3 here is CASPFDRCTQYF. This chain connects TRBV6-2 or TRBV6-3 to TRBJ2-3; the D call of TRBD2 rests on TCRdb alone, since no DNA is present to check it. CDR3 length equals 12 residues. In germline, CDR1 is MNHEY, CDR2 SVGEGT.

CDR3 sequence: CASSLVGDRETF. V and J are TRBV12-3 or TRBV12-4 and TRBJ1-1; TCRdb picks TRBD1, but there is no DNA to check that call. The CDR3 is 12 amino acids.

This sequence joins TRBV11-2 and TRBJ2-1; checking the TCRdb D call of TRBD2 is not possible without DNA. CDR3 size: 14 residues. The germline V gene encodes CDR1 SGHAT and CDR2 FQNNGV. The CDR3 loop reads CASSLSSGVNEQFF.

V gene TRBV29-1 combines with J gene TRBJ2-1; TCRdb proposes TRBD2, but this gene call is untestable without DNA. Per the germline V gene, CDR1 is SQVTM and CDR2 is ANQGSEA. The CDR3 has 17 amino acids. CDR3 in amino acids: CSVEEGLAGGPRNEQFF.

The rearrangement links TRBV14 to TRBJ2-3; TCRdb proposes TRBD1, but this gene call is untestable without DNA. Germline V CDR1 and CDR2: SGHDN, FVKESK. This CDR3 has 15 residues. CDR3 amino acids: CASSQEWGNTDTQYF.